This T cell receptor (beta chain) was sequenced during a study of T cells and Merkel cell carcinoma outcomes. The CDR3 length is 14 residues. CDR1 is SNHLY, CDR2 FYNNEI, per germline. Deletions cut 1 base from V and 5 bases from J, with 11 bases between. Profiling relied on immunoSEQ multiplex PCR, and the TCRdb table lists in-frame clones only, not all of them. The sample holds under 20,000 clones, approximately 80% seen once. Sequences were obtained from tumor tissue from Merkel cell carcinoma. The V call is TRBV2, the J call TRBJ1-2; no firm D call. The TCR originated in a human donor with Merkel cell carcinoma. The CDR3 nucleotides are TGTGCCAGCAGTGAAGGTCCGGGTTGGTATGGCTACACCTTC. Translated, it gives CASSEGPGWYGYTF.